This T cell receptor (beta chain) was documented in a study of T cells in women clearing cervical HPV infection. Remarks on this clone: As yet, its antigen is unknown. The CDR3 extends 3 residues past the end of the read, so its final part is completed from the germline J gene.

Broader study findings: Combining TCR richness with V gene abundances gave 0.65 to 0.85 AUC. CIN3+ cases had significantly higher TCR repertoire richness than controls, but evenness did not differ.

CDR1 and CDR2 (germline): LNHDA, SQIVND (reference sequence). The ends lost 9 bases at V and 5 bases at J; junction bases unmatched: 13. The CDR3 totals 16 residues. The protocol was immunoSEQ multiplex PCR, while the TCRdb copy is restricted to in-frame clones and leaves out a portion. The sample includes under 45,000 clones. The origin of this receptor is a woman aged 18-69 years with a cervical HPV16 infection that either progressed to CIN3+ or cleared (not recorded which). The genes are TRBV19 and TRBJ1-5; 10 positions match TRBD1. Material: blood buffy coat. CDR3 amino acids: CASLNLGQGGDQPQHF. CDR3 DNA (partial): TGTGCCAGCCTAAACTTAGGACAGGGGGGGGATCAGCCC.